The clone carrying this T cell receptor beta chain was seen more than once but under ten times. Antigen unknown. The CDR3 is made up of 16 amino acids. V lost 3 bases to trimming and J lost 1 base; unmatched junction nucleotides: 6. Germline V lookup: CDR1 GTSNPN, CDR2 SVGIG (reference sequence). This specimen comes from a study of T cells in localized non-small cell lung cancer. Regarding the study as a whole: A raised T cell density in blood coincided with lengthier overall survival. Heterogeneity cannot be ruled out, as sequencing used one tumor region only.

Produced via immunoSEQ multiplex PCR; TCRdb's table is partial and in-frame only. Seen here are 35,000 to 45,000 clones, roughly 90% observed once, and the top ten hold roughly 2.6%. This specimen was peripheral blood, taken before any cancer treatment. The TCR originated in an older female donor with stage I squamous cell lung carcinoma. This chain connects TRBV30 to TRBJ2-4; 10 positions match TRBD1. For the CDR3, the DNA is TGTGCCTGGAGCGCGACAGGGGGCGATGCCAAAAACATTCAGTACTTC. Encoded protein: CAWSATGGDAKNIQYF.